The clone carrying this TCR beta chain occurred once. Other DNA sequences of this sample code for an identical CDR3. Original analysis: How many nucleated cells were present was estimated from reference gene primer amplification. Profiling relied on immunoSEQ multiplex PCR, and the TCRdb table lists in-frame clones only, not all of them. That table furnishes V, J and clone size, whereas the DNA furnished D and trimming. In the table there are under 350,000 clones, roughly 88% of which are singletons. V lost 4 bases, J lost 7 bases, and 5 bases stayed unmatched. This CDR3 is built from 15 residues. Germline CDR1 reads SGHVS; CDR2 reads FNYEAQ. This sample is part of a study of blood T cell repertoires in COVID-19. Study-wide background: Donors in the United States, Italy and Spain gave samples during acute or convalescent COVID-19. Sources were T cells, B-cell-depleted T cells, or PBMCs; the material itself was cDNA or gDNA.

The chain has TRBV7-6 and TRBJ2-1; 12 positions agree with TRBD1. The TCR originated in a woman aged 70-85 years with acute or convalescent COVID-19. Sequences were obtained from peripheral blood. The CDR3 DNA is TGTGCCAGCAGCTCAGGGACAGGGGGCTTGAATGAGCAGTTCTTC. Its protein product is CASSSGTGGLNEQFF.